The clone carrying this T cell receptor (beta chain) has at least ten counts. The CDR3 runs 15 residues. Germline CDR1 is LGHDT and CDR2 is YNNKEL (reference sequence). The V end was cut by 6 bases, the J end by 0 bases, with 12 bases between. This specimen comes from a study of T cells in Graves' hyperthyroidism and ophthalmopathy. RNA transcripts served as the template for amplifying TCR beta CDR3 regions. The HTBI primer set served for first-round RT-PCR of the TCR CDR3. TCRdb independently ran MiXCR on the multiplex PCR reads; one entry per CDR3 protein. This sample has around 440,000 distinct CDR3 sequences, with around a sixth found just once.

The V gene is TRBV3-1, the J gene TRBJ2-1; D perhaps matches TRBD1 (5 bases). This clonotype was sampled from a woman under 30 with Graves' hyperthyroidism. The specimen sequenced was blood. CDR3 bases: TGTGCCAGCAGGAAAGGGGCTAGCTCCTACAATGAGCAGTTCTTC. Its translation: CASRKGASSYNEQFF.